The sequence of this T cell receptor (beta chain) was determined in a study of blood T cells in healthy people across ages. General study points: It was found that TCR beta diversity correlated strongly with the percentage of naive T cells. PBMCs were not sorted, which prevented a conclusive comparison of naive versus antigen-experienced cells. Per million T cells, TCR beta diversity dropped roughly linearly as age increased.

The sample providers were healthy Caucasian people from Russia, aged about 6 to 95. A sample-barcoded 5' primer and a J-beta primer mix were used in a second PCR of roughly 6 to 11 cycles. One entry per CDR3 protein, called by TCRdb with MiXCR from the 5' RACE reads. The sample holds 1,500,000 or so distinct CDR3 sequences, 35% to 45% seen once. Germline V CDR1 and CDR2: SQVTM, ANQGSEA. The CDR3 length is 12 residues. Trimming left V 6 bases short and J 1 base short, with 10 bases between. This clonotype occurred a few times. As yet, its antigen is unknown. The TCR originated in a woman aged 18-30 years in good health. The material sequenced was blood. This chain links TRBV29-1 with TRBJ2-7; D gene uncertain. The CDR3, as DNA: TGCAGCGTCGCGCTAGGGTCCTACGAGCAGTACTTC. Protein sequence: CSVALGSYEQYF.